What follows are 26 T cell receptor beta chains derived from one specimen sequenced in a study of blood T cell repertoires in COVID-19 (TCRdb year 2020). The protocol used for the library was the immunoSEQ multiplex PCR assay. As stored in TCRdb, this immuneACCESS dataset retains in-frame rearrangements with V and J assigned. A fraction of the clones does not appear; measured against another copy, unresolved V genes explain less than half of the discrepancy, and the remainder lacks a known reason. The sample yields about 190,000 clones; about 88% were counted once. Approximately 23% of the sample is taken by the ten largest. The sequenced sample was PBMCs or T cells enriched from blood (not recorded which). The source is a woman between 40 and 55 years old in a cohort exposed to, infected with or recovered from COVID-19 (not recorded which).

This chain connects TRBV12-3 or TRBV12-4 to TRBJ2-1; no reliable D call. V dropped 8 bases and J dropped 9 bases, with 14 bases sitting between them. The CDR3 is made up of 12 amino acids. In nucleotides, the CDR3 is TGTGCCAGCTGTTCCCGGGTGGGTGAGCAGTTCTTC. Translating it yields CASCSRVGEQFF.

J is TRBJ2-7 and V is TRBV4-3, with 7 nucleotides matching TRBD2. The CDR3 is 15 amino acids. V shed 0 bases and J 5 bases; nucleotides not matched to a gene: 7. Germline V lookup: CDR1 LGHNA, CDR2 YSLEER. The chain's CDR3 is CASSQDMWGGDEQYF. The CDR3 DNA reads TGCGCCAGCAGCCAAGACATGTGGGGGGGGGACGAGCAGTACTTC.

The chain combines TRBV5-6 with TRBJ2-2, with D maybe TRBD2 (5 bases). The ends were cut back, 4 bases at V and 4 bases at J, with 11 bases in the middle. The V gene's germline CDR1 is SGHDT and CDR2 YYEEEE. This CDR3 is built from 14 residues. The CDR3: CASSPRAGTGELFF. DNA for the CDR3: TGTGCCAGCAGCCCGAGGGCCGGCACCGGGGAGCTGTTTTTT.

The J gene is TRBJ1-1, the V gene TRBV11-3, with TRBD1 identical over 7 bases. CDR1 and CDR2 (germline): SGHNT, YENEEA. V trimming: 6 bases; J trimming: 5 bases; junction bases outside the gene matches: 15. This CDR3 has 16 amino acids. The CDR3 DNA reads as TGTGCCAGCAGACACCACAGGGGTTATATGGGAACTGAAGCTTTCTTT. Translating it yields CASRHHRGYMGTEAFF.

The chain couples TRBV7-9 to TRBJ1-1; 7 bases match TRBD1. The CDR3 consists of 15 residues. V shed 5 bases, J shed 4 bases, and the junction held 10 bases outside the gene matches. Germline V CDR1 and CDR2: SEHNR, FQNEAQ (reference sequence). CDR3 loop: CASSPRQGPFTEAFF. The CDR3 nucleotides read TGTGCCAGCAGCCCCCGACAGGGACCCTTCACTGAAGCTTTCTTT. Combining the CDR3 with reference TRBV7-9 and TRBJ1-1 gives the whole variable domain DTGVSQNPRHKITKRGQNVTFRCDPISEHNRLYWYRQTLGQGPEFLTYFQNEAQLEKSRLLSDRFSAERPKGSFSTLEIQRTEQGDSAMYLCASSPRQGPFTEAFFGQGTRLTVV.

The V call is TRBV27, the J call TRBJ1-1; 7 bases line up with TRBD1. CDR3 size: 15 residues. Germline loops: CDR1 MNHEY, CDR2 SMNVEV (reference sequence). Trimming took 2 bases from V and 6 from J; bases not matched to a gene: 9. The CDR3 is CASSLGGRGEAEAFF. As DNA, the CDR3 is TGTGCCAGCAGTTTAGGCGGCAGGGGGGAGGCTGAAGCTTTCTTT.

This chain links TRBV10-1 with TRBJ1-4; TRBD1 might be the D (5 bases). V lost 3 bases, J lost 4 bases, and 12 bases lay in between. CDR3 length equals 15 residues. Germline V gene data show CDR1 as WNHNN and CDR2 as SYGVQD (reference sequence). The CDR3 DNA sequence: TGCGCCAGCAGTGAACGGCTCAGGGATAATGAAAAACTGTTTTTT. It is translated as CASSERLRDNEKLFF.

This clone was seen only a few times. This chain links TRBV9 with TRBJ2-7; weak D call: TRBD1 (6 bases). From germline, CDR1 is SGDLS and CDR2 YYNGEE. V shed 4 bases and J shed 2 bases, with 28 bases lying between them. The CDR3 runs to 19 residues. CDR3 sequence: CASSFRQDSPVTVPYEQYF. CDR3 bases: TGTGCCAGCAGCTTCAGACAGGACAGCCCGGTCACAGTTCCCTACGAGCAGTACTTC.

The J gene is TRBJ1-1, the V gene TRBV7-9, with unresolved D. Germline assignment: CDR1 SEHNR and CDR2 FQNEAQ (reference sequence). This CDR3 contains 15 residues. Trimming shortened V by 1 base and J by 1 base, and 10 bases separated the two germline ends. For the CDR3, the DNA is TGTGCCAGCAGCTTAGGAGGTCTAGCGAACACTGAAGCTTTCTTT. Its protein is CASSLGGLANTEAFF.

The gene calls are TRBV11-3 and TRBJ1-5; TRBD1 matches 8 bases. Germline V gives CDR1 SGHNT, CDR2 YENEEA. The ends lost 4 bases at V and 7 bases at J; junction bases unmatched: 3. This CDR3 has 13 residues. The CDR3 loop is CASSSTGGQPQHF. The CDR3, as DNA: TGTGCCAGCAGCTCCACAGGGGGACAGCCCCAGCATTTT. The full variable domain, in which reference TRBV11-3 and TRBJ1-5 provide the parts outside the CDR3, is EAGVVQSPRYKIIEKKQPVAFWCNPISGHNTLYWYLQNLGQGPELLIRYENEEAVDDSQLPKDRFSAERLKGVDSTLKIQPAELGDSAVYLCASSSTGGQPQHFGDGTRLSIL.

The genes are TRBV24-1 and TRBJ1-4; 7 bases align to TRBD1. This CDR3 region has 18 residues. Germline values: CDR1 KGHDR, CDR2 SFDVKD. V shed 5 bases and J 0 bases; nucleotides not matched to a gene: 11. CDR3 DNA: TGTGCCACCAGTGTTACCGGGACAGTAGTTGCAACTAATGAAAAACTGTTTTTT. Its protein product is CATSVTGTVVATNEKLFF.

This clone was observed a handful of times. The J gene is TRBJ2-5, the V gene TRBV7-9; TRBD1 might be the D (5 bases). The CDR3 length is 16 residues. The V and J ends lost 5 bases and 0 bases respectively, with 16 bases between them. Per the germline V gene, CDR1 is SEHNR and CDR2 is FQNEAQ (reference sequence). Here the CDR3 DNA reads TGTGCCAGCAGCCTGGGGCCCTCACCCCACCAAGAGACCCAGTACTTC. This gives the protein CASSLGPSPHQETQYF.

This chain connects TRBV19 to TRBJ2-3, with TRBD2 identical over 8 bases. Germline V gives CDR1 LNHDA, CDR2 SQIVND (reference sequence). The CDR3 spans 16 residues. V lost 6 bases to trimming and J lost 2 bases; unmatched junction nucleotides: 10. The CDR3 coding sequence is TGTGCCAGTAGAACGGCCGCGGGAGGTTACACAGATACGCAGTATTTT. Its translation is CASRTAAGGYTDTQYF.

The chain combines TRBV24-1 with TRBJ2-1, with 8 nucleotides matching TRBD2. This CDR3 is 15 amino acids long. In germline, CDR1 is KGHDR, CDR2 SFDVKD. V shed 4 bases and J 10 bases; nucleotides not matched to a gene: 11. CDR3: CATSDPSGGSTEQFF. In nucleotides, the CDR3 is TGTGCCACCAGTGACCCCAGCGGGGGTTCGACGGAGCAGTTCTTC.

The chain links TRBV6-5 to TRBJ2-1; 9 bases align to TRBD1. V lost 6 bases to trimming and J lost 6 bases; unmatched junction nucleotides: 6. The CDR3 spans 14 residues. Per germline, CDR1 MNHEY and CDR2 SVGAGI. Here the CDR3 reads CASSLGQGGNEQFF. The DNA for the CDR3 is TGTGCCAGCAGCCTGGGACAGGGAGGCAATGAGCAGTTCTTC.

Written as DNA, the CDR3 is TGTGCCAGCAGCCAAGATGGGCTCGGCAGATCCTCTGGAAACACCATATATTTT. It is translated as CASSQDGLGRSSGNTIYF. The rearrangement uses TRBV4-2 and TRBJ1-3; D not resolved. The CDR3 runs to 18 residues. The V gene lost 0 bases and the J gene lost 0 bases, with 15 bases spanning the gap. Germline CDR1 is LGHNA and CDR2 is YNFKEQ.

This chain joins TRBV19 and TRBJ1-5; D gene uncertain. The V end lost 3 bases, the J end lost 5 bases, and 17 bases lay between the germline ends. The length of the CDR3 is 16 residues. CDR1 is LNHDA and CDR2 is SQIVND in the germline V gene (reference sequence). The CDR3 reads CASSIILEAVHQPQHF. The CDR3 nucleotides are TGTGCCAGTAGTATCATCTTGGAGGCGGTGCATCAGCCCCAGCATTTT.

This clone came up once. This chain connects TRBV28 to TRBJ1-1, with a tentative D call TRBD1 (5 bases). The V gene's germline CDR1 is MDHEN and CDR2 SYDVKM. The V end lost 3 bases, the J end lost 6 bases, and 14 bases lay between the germline ends. This CDR3 region has 14 residues. Written as DNA, the CDR3 is TGTGCCAGCAGTTTGAGGACTGGGGGGGCTGAAGCTTTCTTT. Translating it yields CASSLRTGGAEAFF.

The chain has TRBV4-1 and TRBJ1-2, with 9 bases matching TRBD1. CDR1 MGHRA and CDR2 YSYEKL come from the germline V gene. The CDR3 extends over 15 amino acids. V gave up 2 bases and J gave up 4 bases; unmatched junction bases: 5. The DNA of the CDR3 is TGCGCCAGCAGCCAAAGACAGGGGGGATCCTATGGCTACACCTTC. Encoded protein: CASSQRQGGSYGYTF.

J is TRBJ1-2 and V is TRBV4-1, with D unclear. Germline loops: CDR1 MGHRA, CDR2 YSYEKL. The length of the CDR3 is 15 residues. The V end lost 7 bases, the J end lost 7 bases, and 22 bases lay between the germline ends. The CDR3: CASMIYRGARGGYTF. In DNA, the CDR3 is TGCGCCAGCATGATCTATAGAGGCGCTCGGGGTGGCTACACCTTC.

This rearrangement joins TRBV4-2 to TRBJ2-7; D uncertain. Trimming removed 1 base from V and 3 bases from J, with 10 bases in between. Germline V gene lookup returns CDR1 LGHNA and CDR2 YNFKEQ. This CDR3 comprises 14 residues. CDR3 amino acids: CASSQGGEVYEQYF. For the CDR3, the DNA is TGTGCCAGCAGCCAAGGCGGAGAAGTCTACGAGCAGTACTTC.

The sample holds one count of this clone. The genes are TRBV11-3 and TRBJ2-5; D is perhaps TRBD1 (6 bases). The CDR3 is made up of 13 amino acids. V dropped 1 base and J dropped 7 bases, with 10 bases sitting between them. From germline, CDR1 is SGHNT and CDR2 YENEEA. CDR3 residues: CASSLAPQGTQYF. The DNA for the CDR3 is TGTGCCAGCAGCTTAGCTCCACAGGGGACCCAGTACTTC.

The CDR3 DNA reads TGTGCCAGCAGCGTAGACGGGGCTAACTATGGCTACACCTTC. It encodes CASSVDGANYGYTF. This chain uses TRBV9 with TRBJ1-2, with D unclear. The CDR3 spans 14 residues. Germline V gene data show CDR1 as SGDLS and CDR2 as YYNGEE. Between the trimmed V and J ends, which lost 0 bases and 0 bases, there was a span of 6 bases. Complete variable domain (other parts from reference TRBV9 and TRBJ1-2): DSGVTQTPKHLITATGQRVTLRCSPRSGDLSVYWYQQSLDQGLQFLIQYYNGEERAKGNILERFSAQQFPDLHSELNLSSLELGDSALYFCASSVDGANYGYTFGSGTRLTVV.

V gene TRBV11-2 combines with J gene TRBJ1-6; tentative D call: TRBD1 (6 bases). Trimming cost V 1 base and J 6 bases, with 13 bases left between them. The germline CDR1 and CDR2 sequences are SGHAT and FQNNGV. The CDR3 contains 16 residues. The CDR3 here is CASSLVWGHANSPLHF. CDR3 DNA sequence: TGTGCCAGCAGCTTAGTTTGGGGACATGCTAATTCACCCCTCCACTTT. The variable domain in full, with the rest retrieved from reference TRBV11-2 and TRBJ1-6, is EAGVAQSPRYKIIEKRQSVAFWCNPISGHATLYWYQQILGQGPKLLIQFQNNGVVDDSQLPKDRFSAERLKGVDSTLKIQPAKLEDSAVYLCASSLVWGHANSPLHFGNGTRLTVT.

This sequence joins TRBV15 and TRBJ2-1, with 11 bases aligning to TRBD2. Trimming removed 5 bases from V and 5 bases from J; junction bases left unmatched: 5. There are 15 residues in the CDR3. Looked up from germline, CDR1 is LNHNV and CDR2 is YYDKDF (reference sequence). CDR3 amino acids: CATSGETSGNNEQFF. The CDR3 coding sequence is TGTGCCACCAGCGGTGAGACTAGCGGGAACAATGAGCAGTTCTTC. The whole variable domain, filled in from reference TRBV15 and TRBJ2-1, reads DAMVIQNPRYQVTQFGKPVTLSCSQTLNHNVMYWYQQKSSQAPKLLFHYYDKDFNNEADTPDNFQSRRPNTSFCFLDIRSPGLGDTAMYLCATSGETSGNNEQFFGPGTRLTVL.

V and J are TRBV13 and TRBJ2-6, with TRBD2 as a possible D gene (6 bases). CDR3 size: 15 residues. V lost 4 bases to trimming and J lost 4 bases, with 11 bases between them. The germline V gene encodes CDR1 PRHDT and CDR2 FYEKMQ (reference sequence). The CDR3, as DNA: TGTGCCAGCAGCTCCCGGAGGGAGGGGGCCAACGTCCTGACTTTC. Its translation: CASSSRREGANVLTF.